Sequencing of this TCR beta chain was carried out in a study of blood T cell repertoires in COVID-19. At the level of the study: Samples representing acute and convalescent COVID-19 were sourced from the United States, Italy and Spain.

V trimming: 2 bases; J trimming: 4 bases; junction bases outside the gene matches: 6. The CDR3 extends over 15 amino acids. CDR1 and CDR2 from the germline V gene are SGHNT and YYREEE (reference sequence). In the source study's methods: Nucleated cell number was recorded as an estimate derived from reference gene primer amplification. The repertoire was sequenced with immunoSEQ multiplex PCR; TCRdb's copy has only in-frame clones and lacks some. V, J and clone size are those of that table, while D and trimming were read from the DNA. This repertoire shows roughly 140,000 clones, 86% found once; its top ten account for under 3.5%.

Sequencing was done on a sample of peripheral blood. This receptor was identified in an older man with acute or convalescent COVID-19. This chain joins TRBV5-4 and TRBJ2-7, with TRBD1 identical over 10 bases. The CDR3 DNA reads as TGTGCCAGCAGCTTTCCGGGACAGGGGAGTTACGAGCAGTACTTC. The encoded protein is CASSFPGQGSYEQYF.